Listed below are T cell receptor beta chains from one sample, sequenced in a study of cytomegalovirus exposure and HLA in healthy donors. Sequenced by immunoSEQ multiplex PCR; TCRdb stores in-frame clones only, minus some. The sample records around 100,000 clones, about four fifths being singletons. The sample taken for sequencing was PBMCs. The source is a female donor in good health and CMV-seropositive. The CDR3 runs from the conserved cysteine through the conserved F or W. D genes are given only for firm matches. Where a row states a size, it is once, few, many or the class of an expanded clone; other rows omit it.

J,V,length,D,size,CDR3,DNA
TRBJ2-7,TRBV7-9,15,TRBD1,NA,CASSPPGTGNIEQYF,TGTGCCAGCAGCCCTCCGGGGACAGGGAATATAGAGCAGTACTTC
TRBJ2-7,TRBV18,17,TRBD2,NA,CASSPRGTSGSSYEQYF,TGTGCCAGCTCACCCCGGGGGACTAGCGGGAGCTCCTACGAGCAGTACTTC
TRBJ2-3,TRBV19,15,TRBD2,few,CASKRGLGSTDTQYF,TGTGCCAGTAAAAGGGGACTAGGTAGCACAGATACGCAGTATTTT
TRBJ1-5,TRBV19,16,TRBD1,NA,CASDRQGAGGNQPQHF,TGTGCCAGCGACCGACAGGGGGCAGGGGGCAATCAGCCCCAGCATTTT
TRBJ2-7,TRBV30,14,NA,NA,CAWTIKGGRGEQYF,TGTGCCTGGACCATAAAAGGGGGGAGGGGCGAGCAGTACTTC
TRBJ1-3,TRBV7-9,15,NA,once,CSSRSPLFSGNTIYF,TGTTCCAGCAGATCCCCCCTATTCTCTGGAAACACCATATATTTT
TRBJ1-2,TRBV5-4,16,TRBD1,NA,CASSAILGQGGYGYTF,TGTGCCAGCAGCGCCATTCTCGGACAGGGAGGCTATGGCTACACCTTC
TRBJ2-3,TRBV18,19,NA,few,CASSPSPGYHSTSTDTQYF,TGTGCCAGCTCACCATCGCCAGGCTACCACTCTACTAGCACAGATACGCAGTATTTT
TRBJ1-2,TRBV5-6,14,NA,NA,CASSPRAVFYGYTF,TGTGCCAGCAGCCCGAGGGCTGTTTTCTATGGCTACACCTTC
TRBJ1-3,TRBV19,13,NA,NA,CASRPGPGNTIYF,TGTGCCAGTAGACCGGGTCCGGGAAACACCATATATTTT
TRBJ1-1,TRBV7-8,15,NA,NA,CASSPRELGTEEAFF,TGTGCCAGCAGCCCCCGAGAGTTAGGAACAGAAGAAGCTTTCTTT
TRBJ2-1,TRBV19,15,TRBD2,NA,CASSFSGSSYNEQFF,TGTGCCAGTAGTTTTAGCGGGAGCTCCTACAATGAGCAGTTCTTC
TRBJ2-1,TRBV19,15,TRBD1,NA,CASSRRDRDLDEQFF,TGTGCCAGTAGTCGGCGGGACAGGGATTTGGATGAGCAGTTCTTC
TRBJ2-7,TRBV7-9,15,NA,NA,CASSLPIGRSYEQYF,TGTGCCAGCAGCCTTCCTATTGGCAGGTCCTACGAGCAGTACTTC
TRBJ2-3,TRBV27,15,TRBD1,NA,CASSSYRGKADTQYF,TGTGCCAGCAGTTCATACAGGGGAAAGGCAGATACGCAGTATTTT
TRBJ1-1,TRBV13,14,TRBD1,NA,CASSQNRGRAGAFF,TGTGCCAGCAGCCAAAACAGGGGCCGCGCTGGAGCTTTCTTT
TRBJ2-7,TRBV4-3,15,TRBD1,once,CASSQEPGQTYEQYF,TGCGCCAGCAGCCAAGAACCGGGACAGACTTACGAGCAGTACTTC
TRBJ1-2,TRBV5-4,13,NA,NA,CASSLKGAYGYTF,TGTGCCAGCAGCTTAAAAGGGGCGTATGGCTACACCTTC
TRBJ2-1,TRBV21-1,16,NA,NA,CASSASGRAIDNEQFF,TGTGCCAGCAGCGCCAGCGGGAGGGCCATCGACAATGAGCAGTTCTTC
TRBJ2-7,TRBV7-8,17,NA,few,CASSLRRGYGSSYEQYF,TGTGCCAGCAGCCTCCGACGGGGGTATGGGAGCTCCTACGAGCAGTACTTC
TRBJ1-3,TRBV6-1,16,TRBD1,NA,CASSKGQGAVGNTIYF,TGTGCCAGCAGTAAAGGACAGGGGGCTGTTGGAAACACCATATATTTT
TRBJ1-1,TRBV6-6,15,NA,NA,CASSFLTRWNTEAFF,TGTGCCAGCAGTTTCCTCACGCGATGGAACACTGAAGCTTTCTTT
TRBJ2-3,TRBV30,14,TRBD2,NA,CAWCSSGATDTQYF,TGTGCCTGGTGTTCTAGCGGGGCTACAGATACGCAGTATTTT
TRBJ2-2,TRBV2,19,TRBD2,once,CASSKRLAGGTSNTGELFF,TGTGCCAGCAGCAAAAGACTAGCGGGAGGGACTTCGAACACCGGGGAGCTGTTTTTT
TRBJ2-5,TRBV5-1,17,NA,NA,CASSRFPNDPAGETQYF,TGCGCCAGCAGCCGCTTCCCCAATGACCCCGCGGGGGAGACCCAGTACTTC
TRBJ1-5,TRBV27,17,TRBD1,NA,CASSLGPGQGLDQPQHF,TGTGCCAGCAGTTTGGGTCCGGGACAGGGTCTAGATCAGCCCCAGCATTTT
TRBJ2-7,TRBV30,15,TRBD1,NA,CAWRGDRGSSYEQYF,TGTGCCTGGAGGGGGGACAGGGGGAGCTCCTACGAGCAGTACTTC
TRBJ1-3,TRBV6-1,14,NA,NA,CATHPGGTGNTIYF,TGTGCCACCCATCCGGGAGGGACGGGGAACACCATATATTTT
TRBJ2-2,TRBV18,15,TRBD1,NA,CASSPGTVPTGELFF,TGTGCCAGCTCACCCGGGACAGTCCCCACCGGGGAGCTGTTTTTT
TRBJ2-6,TRBV7-9,18,TRBD1,NA,CASSLGDRVSSGANVLTF,TGTGCCAGCAGCTTAGGGGACAGGGTGAGCTCTGGGGCCAACGTCCTGACTTTC
TRBJ2-1,TRBV2,13,TRBD1,few,CASSPGTGNEQFF,TGTGCCAGCAGTCCCGGGACAGGGAATGAGCAGTTCTTC
TRBJ1-2,TRBV5-6,15,TRBD1,once,CASSRKTGVWDSYTF,TGTGCCAGCAGCCGCAAAACAGGGGTCTGGGACAGCTACACCTTC
TRBJ2-7,TRBV5-1,15,TRBD1,NA,CASSLGQGLPYEQYF,TGCGCCAGCAGCTTGGGACAGGGATTACCCTACGAGCAGTACTTC
TRBJ1-3,TRBV20-1,10,NA,NA,CSAGGDTTYF,TGCAGTGCTGGAGGAGACACCACATATTTT
TRBJ2-3,TRBV29-1,12,NA,NA,CSVKIGTDTQYF,TGCAGCGTTAAGATAGGCACAGATACGCAGTATTTT
TRBJ2-7,TRBV5-6,12,NA,NA,CASSFGTHEQYF,TGTGCCAGCAGCTTTGGGACACACGAGCAGTACTTC
TRBJ1-6,TRBV7-8,14,TRBD1,few,CASRIQGARSPLHF,TGTGCCAGCAGAATCCAGGGGGCGCGTTCACCCCTCCACTTT
TRBJ1-5,TRBV18,15,TRBD1,NA,CASSPGQASNQPQHF,TGTGCCAGCTCACCGGGACAGGCAAGCAATCAGCCCCAGCATTTT
TRBJ2-7,TRBV2,16,NA,NA,CASNQLGGEVSYEQYF,TGTGCCAGCAACCAACTAGGGGGAGAAGTTAGCTACGAGCAGTACTTC
TRBJ2-1,TRBV6-1,15,TRBD1,NA,CASLYGTGSYNEQFF,TGTGCCAGCCTTTACGGGACAGGGTCCTACAATGAGCAGTTCTTC
TRBJ2-4,TRBV19,13,TRBD2,NA,CASTRSGGRCWYF,TGTGCCAGTACCCGTAGCGGGGGCCGGTGCTGGTACTTC
TRBJ1-4,TRBV7-9,14,TRBD1,few,CASSAGTGVEKLFF,TGTGCCAGCAGCGCCGGGACAGGGGTGGAAAAACTGTTTTTT
TRBJ2-5,TRBV6-6,14,NA,NA,CASSPPRGGETQYF,TGTGCCAGCAGCCCCCCGAGGGGGGGAGAGACCCAGTACTTC
TRBJ1-1,TRBV5-1,14,NA,NA,CASGPGGVRTEAFF,TGCGCCAGCGGTCCTGGGGGGGTAAGGACTGAAGCTTTCTTT
TRBJ1-2,TRBV5-6,17,TRBD1,once,CASSSRGAGGGGRGYTF,TGTGCCAGCAGCTCAAGGGGCGCAGGGGGCGGCGGGCGTGGCTACACCTTC
TRBJ2-7,TRBV6-6,15,NA,NA,CASSPRQVSGYEQYF,TGTGCCAGCAGCCCCCGACAGGTCAGCGGCTACGAGCAGTACTTC
TRBJ1-4,TRBV4-3,18,TRBD1,NA,CASSQTWTGARDNEKLFF,TGCGCCAGCAGCCAAACGTGGACAGGAGCTAGGGATAATGAAAAACTGTTTTTT